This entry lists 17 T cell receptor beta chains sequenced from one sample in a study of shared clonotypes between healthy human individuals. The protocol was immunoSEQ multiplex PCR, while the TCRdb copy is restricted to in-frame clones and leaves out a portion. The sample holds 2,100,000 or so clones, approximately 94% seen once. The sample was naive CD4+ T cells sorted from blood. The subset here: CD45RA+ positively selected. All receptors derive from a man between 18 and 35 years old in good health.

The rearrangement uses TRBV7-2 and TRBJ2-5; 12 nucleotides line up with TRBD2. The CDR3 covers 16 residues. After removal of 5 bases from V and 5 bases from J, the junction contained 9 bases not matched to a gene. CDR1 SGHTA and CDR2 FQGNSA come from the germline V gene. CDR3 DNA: TGTGCCAGCAGCCCCCAGACTAGCGGGGGCCGCGAGACCCAGTACTTC. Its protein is CASSPQTSGGRETQYF.

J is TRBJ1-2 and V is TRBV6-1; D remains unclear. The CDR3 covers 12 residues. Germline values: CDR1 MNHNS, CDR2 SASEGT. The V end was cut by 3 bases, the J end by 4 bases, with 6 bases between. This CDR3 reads CASSEMVYGYTF. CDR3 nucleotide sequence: TGTGCCAGCAGTGAGATGGTCTATGGCTACACCTTC.

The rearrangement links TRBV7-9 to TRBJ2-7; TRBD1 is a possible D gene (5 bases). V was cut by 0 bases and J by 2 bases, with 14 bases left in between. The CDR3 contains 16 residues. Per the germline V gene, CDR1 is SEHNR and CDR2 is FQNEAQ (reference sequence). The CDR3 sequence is CASSLAVGQGPYEQYF. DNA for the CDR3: TGTGCCAGCAGCTTAGCGGTCGGGCAGGGCCCCTACGAGCAGTACTTC.

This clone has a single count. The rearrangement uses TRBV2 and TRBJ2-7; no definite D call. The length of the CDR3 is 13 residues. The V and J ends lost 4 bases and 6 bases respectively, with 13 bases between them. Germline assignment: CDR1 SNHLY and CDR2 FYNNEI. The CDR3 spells CASSVNTAGEQYF. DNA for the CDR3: TGTGCCAGCAGTGTGAACACCGCAGGCGAGCAGTACTTC.

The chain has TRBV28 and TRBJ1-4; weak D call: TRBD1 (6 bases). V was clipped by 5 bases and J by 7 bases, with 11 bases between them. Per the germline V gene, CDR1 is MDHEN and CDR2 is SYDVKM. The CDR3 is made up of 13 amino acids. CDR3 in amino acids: CASSGGRSEKLFF. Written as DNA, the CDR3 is TGTGCCAGCAGTGGGGGGCGCAGTGAAAAACTGTTTTTT.

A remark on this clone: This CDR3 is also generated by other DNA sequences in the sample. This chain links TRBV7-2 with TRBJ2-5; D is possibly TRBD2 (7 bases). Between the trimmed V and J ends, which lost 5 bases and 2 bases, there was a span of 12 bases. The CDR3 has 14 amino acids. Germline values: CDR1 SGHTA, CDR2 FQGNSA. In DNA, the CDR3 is TGTGCCAGCAGCCTAGGGGGGGGGCAAGAGACCCAGTACTTC. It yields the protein CASSLGGGQETQYF.

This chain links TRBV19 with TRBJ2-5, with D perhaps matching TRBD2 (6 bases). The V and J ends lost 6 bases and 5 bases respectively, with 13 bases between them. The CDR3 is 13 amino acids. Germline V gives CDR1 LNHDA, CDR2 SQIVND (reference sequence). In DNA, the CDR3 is TGTGCCAGTAGGACTAGAGGGAAGGAGACCCAGTACTTC. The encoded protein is CASRTRGKETQYF. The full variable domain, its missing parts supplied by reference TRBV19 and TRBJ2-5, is DGGITQSPKYLFRKEGQNVTLSCEQNLNHDAMYWYRQDPGQGLRLIYYSQIVNDFQKGDIAEGYSVSREKKESFPLTVTSAQKNPTAFYLCASRTRGKETQYFGPGTRLLVL.

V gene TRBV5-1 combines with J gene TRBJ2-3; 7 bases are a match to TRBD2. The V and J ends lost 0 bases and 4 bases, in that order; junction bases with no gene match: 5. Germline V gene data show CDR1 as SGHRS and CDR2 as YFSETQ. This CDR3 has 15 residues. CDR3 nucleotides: TGCGCCAGCAGCTTGGGGCTAGCGGTTTCAGATACGCAGTATTTT. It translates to CASSLGLAVSDTQYF.

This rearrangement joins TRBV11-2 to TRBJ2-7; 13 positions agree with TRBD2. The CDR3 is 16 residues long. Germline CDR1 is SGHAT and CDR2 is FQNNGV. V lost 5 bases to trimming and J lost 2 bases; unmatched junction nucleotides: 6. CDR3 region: CASSPQTSGRAYEQYF. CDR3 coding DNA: TGTGCCAGCAGCCCACAAACTAGCGGGAGGGCCTACGAGCAGTACTTC.

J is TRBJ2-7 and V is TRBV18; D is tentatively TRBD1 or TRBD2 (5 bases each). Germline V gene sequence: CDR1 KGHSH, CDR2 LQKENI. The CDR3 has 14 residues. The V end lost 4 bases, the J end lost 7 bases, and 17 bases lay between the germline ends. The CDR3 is CASSQSEGREEQYF. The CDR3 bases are TGTGCCAGCTCACAAAGCGAGGGGCGCGAGGAGCAGTACTTC.

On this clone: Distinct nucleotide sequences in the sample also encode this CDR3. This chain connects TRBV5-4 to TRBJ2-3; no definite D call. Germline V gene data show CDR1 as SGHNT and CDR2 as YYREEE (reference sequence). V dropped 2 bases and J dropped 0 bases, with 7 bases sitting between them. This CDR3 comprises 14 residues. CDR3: CASSLGQSTDTQYF. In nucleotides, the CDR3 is TGTGCCAGCAGCTTAGGGCAGAGCACAGATACGCAGTATTTT.

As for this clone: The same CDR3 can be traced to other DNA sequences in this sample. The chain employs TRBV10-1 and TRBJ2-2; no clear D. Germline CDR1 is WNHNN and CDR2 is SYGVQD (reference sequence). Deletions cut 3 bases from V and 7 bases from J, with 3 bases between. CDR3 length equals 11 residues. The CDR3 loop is CASSESGELFF. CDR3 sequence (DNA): TGCGCCAGCAGTGAAAGCGGGGAGCTGTTTTTT.

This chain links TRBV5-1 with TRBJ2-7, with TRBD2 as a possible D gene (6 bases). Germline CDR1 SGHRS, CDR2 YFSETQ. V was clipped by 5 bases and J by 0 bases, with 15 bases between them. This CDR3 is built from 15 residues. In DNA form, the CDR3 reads TGCGCCAGCAGAGTCGGCGGGACCGCCTCCTACGAGCAGTACTTC. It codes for CASRVGGTASYEQYF.

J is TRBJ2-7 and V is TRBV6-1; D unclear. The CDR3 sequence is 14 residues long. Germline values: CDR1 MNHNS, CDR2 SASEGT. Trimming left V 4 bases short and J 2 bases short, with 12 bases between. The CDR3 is CASSAYTLPYEQYF. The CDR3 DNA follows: TGTGCCAGCAGTGCGTACACACTCCCCTACGAGCAGTACTTC.

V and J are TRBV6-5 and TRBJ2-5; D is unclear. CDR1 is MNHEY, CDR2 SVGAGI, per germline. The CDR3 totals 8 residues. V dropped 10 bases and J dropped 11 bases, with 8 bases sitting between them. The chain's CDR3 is CANTMQYF. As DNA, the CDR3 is TGTGCCAACACCATGCAGTACTTC.

The CDR3 region has the DNA TGTGCCACCAGCAGAGATGTTGACAGGTCCTACGAGCAGTACTTC. Translating it yields CATSRDVDRSYEQYF. The genes are TRBV15 and TRBJ2-7; D perhaps matches TRBD1 (6 bases). CDR3 length equals 15 residues. Germline CDR1 is LNHNV and CDR2 is YYDKDF (reference sequence). V was clipped by 0 bases and J by 1 base, with 10 bases between them.

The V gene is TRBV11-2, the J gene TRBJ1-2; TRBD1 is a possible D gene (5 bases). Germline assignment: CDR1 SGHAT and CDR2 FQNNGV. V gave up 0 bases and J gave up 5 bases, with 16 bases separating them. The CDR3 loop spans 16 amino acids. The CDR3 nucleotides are TGTGCCAGCAGCTTAGATCGATGGCAGGGTAGTTATGGCTACACCTTC. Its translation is CASSLDRWQGSYGYTF.